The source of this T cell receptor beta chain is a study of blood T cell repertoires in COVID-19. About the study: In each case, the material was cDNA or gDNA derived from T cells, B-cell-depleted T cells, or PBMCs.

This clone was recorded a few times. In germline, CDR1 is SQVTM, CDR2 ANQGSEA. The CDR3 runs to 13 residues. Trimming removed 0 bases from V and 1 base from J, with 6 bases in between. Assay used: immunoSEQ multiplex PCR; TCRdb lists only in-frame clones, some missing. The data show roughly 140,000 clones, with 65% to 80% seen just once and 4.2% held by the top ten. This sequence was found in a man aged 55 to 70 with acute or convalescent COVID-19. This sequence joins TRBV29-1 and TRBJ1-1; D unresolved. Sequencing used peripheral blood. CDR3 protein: CSVEDRGNTEAFF. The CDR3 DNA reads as TGCAGCGTTGAAGATCGGGGGAACACTGAAGCTTTCTTT.